What follows is one T cell receptor beta chain and its context. The data were taken from a study of T cell responses to AZD1222 COVID-19 vaccine. The method was immunoSEQ multiplex PCR; TCRdb's version includes in-frame clones alone and lacks a portion of them. The sample consists of about 120,000 clones, around 87% of them appearing once. Trimming pared 11 bases from V and 6 bases from J, leaving 14 bases between. The CDR3 contains 13 residues. Germline CDR1 is SNHLY and CDR2 is FYNNEI. This chain connects TRBV2 to TRBJ1-6; D is perhaps TRBD1 (6 bases). The source is an adult who received the AZD1222 COVID-19 vaccine. Material: peripheral blood, obtained 28 days after the second AZD1222 dose. The CDR3 reads CAGNRDSNSPLHF. The CDR3 DNA follows: TGTGCCGGGAACAGGGATAGTAATTCACCCCTCCACTTT.